This TCR beta chain was recovered during a study of CD8+CD57+ T cells in acquired aplastic anemia (dated by TCRdb to 2016 to 2018). With respect to the entire study: A mean of approximately 3 ug of DNA, ranging from about 0.17 to 30 ug, was extracted from sorted CD4+ and CD8+ cells. CD8+CD57+ expansion was defined as frequency above the mean frequency observed in healthy subjects. General study outcomes and caveats: Between patients and healthy controls, no significant difference in CD8+ Simpson's diversity was found (P=0.060). Twenty-nine CD8+ CDR3 sequences were found in both patients and controls but appeared to be highly expressed in patients and within the immunodominant clones of the patients.

The germline V gene provides CDR1 SQVTM and CDR2 ANQGSEA. The CDR3 sequence holds 14 residues, the cysteine and phenylalanine included. Just the 42-base CDR3 DNA is kept, in frame starting at base 1. Germline trimming: 3 bases from V, 6 bases from J; junction bases outside gene matches: 1. Genomic DNA served as template for TCR beta VDJ combination and CDR3 sequence profiling. TCR repertoire sequencing was run on an Illumina HiSeq 2000. As for how the authors treated the data: TRBV/TRBJ rearrangement plots, CDR3 size and DJ length profiles, and Simpson's diversity index were used to assess repertoires. The immunodominant clone was defined as the most abundant DNA sequence in deep sequencing data. CDR3 amino acid sequences were checked for sharing between subjects and were compared against published repertoires and the VDJdb database. Starting from the raw public reads, TCRdb applied fastp trimming at Q25, assembled clones with MiXCR and retained in-frame beta chains. Rows with one shared CDR3 protein collapse into an entry with the most common genes and DNA. These V and J calls rely on TCRdb rather than the paper's analysis. Within this sample are about 160,000 distinct CDR3 sequences, with 60% to 80% of them counted one time only. The top ten clones comprise approximately 48% of the sample.

Flow cytometry had shown CD8+CD57+ cell expansion in the patients selected for sequencing. Every patient had severe acquired aplastic anemia, diagnosed using the International Study of Aplastic Anemia and Agranulocytosis and Camitta criteria. No patient had received any therapy when blood was sampled. The study deep-sequenced TCR repertoires of sorted CD4+ and CD8+ blood T cells from severe aplastic anemia patients and healthy subjects. Patients were enrolled in the USA under clinicaltrials.gov protocols 00001620, 01623167, 00001397, 00071045, 00081523 and 00961064. Ficoll-Paque density gradient centrifugation was used to isolate peripheral blood mononuclear cells. Before DNA was extracted, CD4+ and CD8+ T cells were sorted using either FACS or magnetic beads. On this clonotype: Its antigen is currently not known. The sample holds no much larger clone one base away, and base qualities are not on file.

The sequence was collected from a human donor with aplastic anemia. The sequenced sample consisted of sorted CD4+, CD8+, or CD8+CD57+ T cells (not recorded which) from PBMCs. The rearranged segments are TRBV29-1 and TRBJ1-6, and 11 junctional nucleotides match TRBD1. This receptor has the CDR3 CSVEGQGGNSPLHF. The nucleotides read TGCAGCGTTGAGGGACAGGGGGGTAATTCACCCCTCCACTTT.